The sequence of this TCR beta chain was determined in a study of radiotherapy plus CTLA-4 blockade in lung cancer. Study-wide results and caveats: The best predictor of response was reported to be early blood T cell clone dynamics, with interferon-beta.

TCRdb keeps only in-frame clones here, not all; method: immunoSEQ multiplex PCR. Of some 50,000 clones detected, roughly 76% appear once; the ten largest clones hold around 8.3%. This clone rates as medium-sized. Its antigen is unknown. This receptor was taken from a human donor with non-small cell lung cancer who had stable disease on radiotherapy plus ipilimumab. The input for sequencing was peripheral blood, taken from a patient treated with radiotherapy plus ipilimumab.

CDR3 DNA: TGTGCCAGCAGCCAGGGACGAAAAAATGAGCAGTTCTTC. Translated: CASSQGRKNEQFF. V and J are TRBV14 and TRBJ2-1; D may be TRBD1 or TRBD2 (5 bases each). The CDR3 sequence is 13 residues long. Between the trimmed V and J ends, which lost 3 bases and 7 bases, there was a span of 10 bases. From germline, CDR1 is SGHDN and CDR2 FVKESK.